This T cell receptor beta chain was found in a study of T-cell memory formation after mild COVID-19. In this sample, this clonotype turned up a few times. V gave up 2 bases and J gave up 2 bases, with 12 bases separating them. This CDR3 has 15 amino acids. Germline-derived CDR1 and CDR2 are LNHNV and YYDKDF (reference sequence). TCRdb reprocessed the 5' RACE reads with MiXCR, giving one entry per CDR3 protein. The repertoire holds 550,000 to 650,000 distinct CDR3 sequences, with 17% as singletons. The chain couples TRBV15 to TRBJ1-1; no firm D call. Material for sequencing was PBMCs or a T cell subset sorted from them (not recorded which). The clonotype originates from an adult woman who had mild COVID-19 (a few samples of this study predate the infection). Cell type and time point are not known. Here the CDR3 DNA reads TGTGCCACCAGCAGACCCACGGAGACAAACACTGAAGCTTTCTTT. It specifies CATSRPTETNTEAFF.